This entry lists 25 T cell receptor beta chains sequenced from one sample in a study of cytomegalovirus exposure and HLA in healthy donors. In the PCR, 60 Vbeta and 13 Jbeta primers were used. Only in-frame clones appear in the TCRdb table, and some are missing; sequencing was by immunoSEQ multiplex PCR. The table has roughly 100,000 clones, about 79% seen once. Source material: PBMCs. These receptors were collected from a man aged 60 to 69 in good health and CMV-seropositive.

V gene TRBV5-1 combines with J gene TRBJ2-1; 8 bases match TRBD2. This CDR3 has 14 residues. Germline CDR1 and CDR2: SGHRS and YFSETQ. V gave up 5 bases and J gave up 10 bases; unmatched junction bases: 11. CDR3 nucleotide sequence: TGCGCCAGCAGGGCAACTAGCGGCGGAGGGGAGCAGTTCTTC. Its translation is CASRATSGGGEQFF. Full variable domain (rest looked up from reference TRBV5-1 and TRBJ2-1): KAGVTQTPRYLIKTRGQQVTLSCSPISGHRSVSWYQQTPGQGLQFLFEYFSETQRNKGNFPGRFSGRQFSNSRSEMNVSTLELGDSALYLCASRATSGGGEQFFGPGTRLTVL.

The genes are TRBV11-2 and TRBJ2-7, with 9 bases identical to TRBD1. CDR1 is SGHAT and CDR2 is FQNNGV in the germline V gene. The CDR3 extends over 15 amino acids. The V and J ends lost 3 bases and 4 bases, in that order; junction bases with no gene match: 7. The CDR3 DNA follows: TGTGCCAGCAGCTTGGGAAACAGGGGGCGATACGAGCAGTACTTC. Translating gives CASSLGNRGRYEQYF.

This clone was detected a few times. V and J are TRBV4-3 and TRBJ1-4; D possibly corresponds to TRBD1 (6 bases). The CDR3 loop spans 18 amino acids. Trimming took off 3 bases at V and 6 bases at J, with 23 bases between the two ends. Germline V CDR1 and CDR2: LGHNA, YSLEER. CDR3 in DNA: TGCGCCAGCAGCCAGGGCCTTACAGGGTCGACCGTCGATGAAAAACTGTTTTTT. Encoded protein: CASSQGLTGSTVDEKLFF.

The rearrangement links TRBV27 to TRBJ1-5; 9 bases are shared with TRBD1. This CDR3 has 13 residues. Germline lookup yields CDR1 MNHEY and CDR2 SMNVEV (reference sequence). With V trimmed by 8 bases and J by 6 bases, 5 bases remained unmatched. The CDR3 DNA sequence: TGTGCCAGCGCCGACAGGGGGGGTCAGCCCCAGCATTTT. Residues: CASADRGGQPQHF.

V gene TRBV9 combines with J gene TRBJ1-2; perhaps TRBD1 as D (6 bases). The CDR3 length is 15 residues. The V gene lost 4 bases and the J gene lost 7 bases, with 20 bases spanning the gap. Germline-derived CDR1 and CDR2 are SGDLS and YYNGEE. CDR3 protein: CASSTRRDITSGYTF. The CDR3 DNA reads as TGTGCCAGCAGCACCCGACGGGACATCACCTCTGGCTACACCTTC.

The chain is built from TRBV18 and TRBJ2-4, with TRBD1 matching over 7 bases. Trimming removed 0 bases from V and 8 bases from J; junction bases left unmatched: 4. There are 14 residues in the CDR3. Looked up from germline, CDR1 is KGHSH and CDR2 is LQKENI. The DNA for the CDR3 is TGTGCCAGCTCACCACCCGAGGACAGGTACATTCAGTACTTC. Amino acids: CASSPPEDRYIQYF.

This clone was found once. The J gene is TRBJ2-1, the V gene TRBV7-9; D gene unclear. CDR3 size: 12 residues. Germline assignment: CDR1 SEHNR and CDR2 FQNEAQ (reference sequence). The V end was cut by 2 bases, the J end by 7 bases, with 6 bases between. In DNA form, the CDR3 reads TGTGCCAGCAGCTTAATAGCAAATGAGCAGTTCTTC. Amino acids: CASSLIANEQFF.

V gene TRBV6-1 combines with J gene TRBJ2-5, with 10 positions matching TRBD1. The J call may be wrong; the DNA end is better matched by TRBJ2-7. Germline lookup yields CDR1 MNHNS and CDR2 SASEGT. This CDR3 is 14 amino acids long. The chain's CDR3 is CASSWDRGSYEQYF. DNA of the CDR3: TGTGCCAGCAGTTGGGACAGGGGATCCTACGAGCAGTACTTC.

Only a few counts were recorded for this clone. CDR3 region: CASSQEEGNSPLHF. Written as DNA, the CDR3 is TGCGCCAGCAGCCAAGAGGAGGGGAATTCACCCCTCCACTTT. This rearrangement joins TRBV4-1 to TRBJ1-6; D may be TRBD1 (5 bases). CDR3 length: 14 amino acids. Germline CDR1 reads MGHRA; CDR2 reads YSYEKL. Trimming pared 0 bases from V and 7 bases from J, leaving 7 bases between.

The chain recombines TRBV28 with TRBJ1-1; 8 nucleotides line up with TRBD1. Germline trimming cut 5 bases from V and 4 bases from J; bases unmatched to any gene: 6. Germline V lookup: CDR1 MDHEN, CDR2 SYDVKM. CDR3 size: 14 residues. In nucleotides, the CDR3 is TGTGCCAGCAGTCTATCGGACAGGGTCACTGAAGCTTTCTTT. Translation gives CASSLSDRVTEAFF.

This clone was observed a few times. The chain has TRBV11-2 and TRBJ2-1; maybe TRBD2 (5 bases). This CDR3 has 16 residues. The germline CDR1 and CDR2 sequences are SGHAT and FQNNGV. V shed 4 bases and J shed 1 base, with 14 bases lying between them. In DNA form, the CDR3 reads TGTGCCAGCAGCTCCACCCGGGGTAGGTCCTACAATGAGCAGTTCTTC. It encodes CASSSTRGRSYNEQFF.

This rearrangement joins TRBV19 to TRBJ1-1; D unresolved. Germline V gene lookup returns CDR1 LNHDA and CDR2 SQIVND (reference sequence). The V end was cut by 5 bases, the J end by 0 bases, with 13 bases between. This CDR3 spans 15 amino acids. The CDR3, as DNA: TGTGCCAGTAGTCTGACCGACATTATGAACACTGAAGCTTTCTTT. This codes for CASSLTDIMNTEAFF.

V gene TRBV15 combines with J gene TRBJ1-6, with a possible D match to TRBD1 (6 bases). The CDR3 contains 14 residues. The germline V gene encodes CDR1 LNHNV and CDR2 YYDKDF (reference sequence). The V end was cut by 6 bases, the J end by 7 bases, with 13 bases between. CDR3 DNA sequence: TGTGCCACCAGGGTGGGGGCAGAGAATTCACCCCTCCACTTT. This codes for CATRVGAENSPLHF.

The chain recombines TRBV5-4 with TRBJ2-7, with TRBD1 matching over 8 bases. The CDR3 is 17 amino acids. The V gene end was trimmed by 0 bases and the J gene end by 4 bases; junction bases not matched to a gene: 12. The germline V gene has CDR1 SGHNT and CDR2 YYREEE (reference sequence). The CDR3 sequence is CASSLGSAGGLLYEQYF. In DNA form, the CDR3 reads TGTGCCAGCAGCTTGGGGTCGGCAGGGGGCCTTTTATACGAGCAGTACTTC.

The chain links TRBV5-1 to TRBJ2-5; TRBD1 might be the D (5 bases). V lost 0 bases and J lost 8, with 8 bases in between. Germline V gene sequence: CDR1 SGHRS, CDR2 YFSETQ. The length of the CDR3 is 12 residues. The CDR3 here is CASSLEQATQYF. CDR3 bases: TGCGCCAGCAGCTTGGAACAGGCAACCCAGTACTTC.

The gene calls are TRBV5-1 and TRBJ2-7; 11 bases line up with TRBD1. This CDR3 comprises 15 residues. The germline V gene encodes CDR1 SGHRS and CDR2 YFSETQ. V trimming: 0 bases; J trimming: 2 bases; junction bases outside the gene matches: 1. The CDR3 protein is CASSLGGQGAYEQYF. The CDR3 DNA is TGCGCCAGCAGCTTGGGGGGACAGGGGGCCTACGAGCAGTACTTC.

This sequence joins TRBV10-2 and TRBJ1-4; tentatively, D is TRBD1 (5 bases). V was cut by 3 bases and J by 7 bases, with 15 bases left in between. The CDR3 is 15 amino acids. Per germline, CDR1 WSHSY and CDR2 SAAADI. Here the CDR3 DNA reads TGCGCCAGCAGTGACCAGGGCTCAGAAAGTGAAAAACTGTTTTTT. It translates to CASSDQGSESEKLFF.

The chain joins TRBV7-2 to TRBJ1-4; D uncertain. The length of the CDR3 is 15 residues. Per the germline V gene, CDR1 is SGHTA and CDR2 is FQGNSA. Deletions cut 5 bases from V and 7 bases from J, with 17 bases between. The CDR3 DNA reads as TGTGCCAGCAGCGCTGAGGGTGGTCAGGCTGAAAAACTGTTTTTT. Its translation: CASSAEGGQAEKLFF.

The V and J genes are TRBV5-4 and TRBJ2-3; TRBD1 matches 8 bases. The germline V gene encodes CDR1 SGHNT and CDR2 YYREEE (reference sequence). The CDR3 totals 17 residues. J lost 0 bases, V lost 3 bases, and 9 bases had no gene match. The CDR3 here is CASSSGQDSTSTDTQYF. DNA of the CDR3: TGTGCCAGCAGCTCGGGACAGGATAGTACTAGCACAGATACGCAGTATTTT.

This chain links TRBV5-1 with TRBJ2-4; 7 bases are shared with TRBD2. Germline CDR1 SGHRS, CDR2 YFSETQ. The CDR3 loop spans 14 amino acids. The V segment lost 0 bases and the J segment 8 bases; nucleotides outside the gene matches: 5. The CDR3 here is CASSLDSGGDIQYF. CDR3 bases: TGCGCCAGCAGCTTGGACTCGGGGGGAGACATTCAGTACTTC. Variable domain in full (rest from reference TRBV5-1 and TRBJ2-4): KAGVTQTPRYLIKTRGQQVTLSCSPISGHRSVSWYQQTPGQGLQFLFEYFSETQRNKGNFPGRFSGRQFSNSRSEMNVSTLELGDSALYLCASSLDSGGDIQYFGAGTRLSVL.

V and J are TRBV27 and TRBJ2-7, with D uncertain. Germline assignment: CDR1 MNHEY and CDR2 SMNVEV (reference sequence). The V and J ends lost 7 bases and 7 bases respectively, with 14 bases between them. This CDR3 spans 12 amino acids. Written as DNA, the CDR3 is TGTGCCAGCAAGTCCGCAACGAGGGAGCAGTACTTC. Protein sequence: CASKSATREQYF.

The chain is built from TRBV11-1 and TRBJ2-5, with D unclear. The CDR3 length is 13 residues. V lost 5 bases and J lost 5, with 12 bases in between. From germline, CDR1 is SGHAT and CDR2 FQDESV (reference sequence). CDR3 nucleotide sequence: TGTGCCAGCAGCCCCCGAGGATCGGAGACCCAGTACTTC. Residues: CASSPRGSETQYF. Based on the CDR3 plus reference TRBV11-1 and TRBJ2-5, the full variable domain is EAEVAQSPRYKITEKSQAVAFWCDPISGHATLYWYRQILGQGPELLVQFQDESVVDDSQLPKDRFSAERLKGVDSTLKIQPAELGDSAMYLCASSPRGSETQYFGPGTRLLVL.

V usage is TRBV7-2 and J usage is TRBJ2-5; 13 bases line up with TRBD2. V lost 4 bases to trimming and J lost 9 bases; unmatched junction nucleotides: 11. CDR3 size: 16 residues. From germline, CDR1 is SGHTA and CDR2 FQGNSA. The CDR3 DNA sequence: TGTGCCAGCAGCTCGACTAGCGGGGGGAGGGGTTGGGCCCAGTACTTC. It translates to CASSSTSGGRGWAQYF.

The rearrangement links TRBV5-1 to TRBJ2-1; 10 bases are shared with TRBD2. V was clipped by 5 bases and J by 0 bases; unmatched bases: 5. The CDR3 has 16 amino acids. The germline V gene has CDR1 SGHRS and CDR2 YFSETQ. CDR3 nucleotides: TGCGCCAGCAGACACACTAGCGGGGTCTCCTACAATGAGCAGTTCTTC. Its translation: CASRHTSGVSYNEQFF. Full variable domain (missing parts from reference TRBV5-1 and TRBJ2-1): KAGVTQTPRYLIKTRGQQVTLSCSPISGHRSVSWYQQTPGQGLQFLFEYFSETQRNKGNFPGRFSGRQFSNSRSEMNVSTLELGDSALYLCASRHTSGVSYNEQFFGPGTRLTVL.

The chain uses TRBV9 and TRBJ2-7; TRBD1 might be the D (5 bases). Germline V CDR1 and CDR2: SGDLS, YYNGEE. V lost 0 bases, J lost 6 bases, and 10 bases lay in between. The CDR3 is 13 residues long. In nucleotides, the CDR3 is TGTGCCAGCAGCGTAGCCCAGGGTACCGAGCAGTACTTC. It codes for CASSVAQGTEQYF.